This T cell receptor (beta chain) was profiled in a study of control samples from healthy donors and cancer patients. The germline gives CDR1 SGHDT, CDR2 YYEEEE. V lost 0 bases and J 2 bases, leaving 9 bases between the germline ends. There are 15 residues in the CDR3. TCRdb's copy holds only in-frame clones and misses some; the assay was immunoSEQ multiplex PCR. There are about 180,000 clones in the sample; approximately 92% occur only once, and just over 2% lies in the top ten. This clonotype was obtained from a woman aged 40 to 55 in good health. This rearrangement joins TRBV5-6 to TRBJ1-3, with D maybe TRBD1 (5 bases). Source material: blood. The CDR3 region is CASSLEWGPGNTIYF. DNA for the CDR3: TGTGCCAGCAGCTTGGAATGGGGCCCTGGAAACACCATATATTTT.